This T cell receptor (beta chain) was recorded in a study of T cell responses to AZD1222 COVID-19 vaccine. This CDR3 has 12 residues. V lost 2 bases and J lost 8; bases outside the gene matches: 2. Per the germline V gene, CDR1 is SEHNR and CDR2 is FQNEAQ (reference sequence). Points from the study as a whole: Clonal diversity was possibly underestimated, and the donors were mostly white British, with more females.

Details on this clone: The target antigen is unknown.

The table came from immunoSEQ multiplex PCR; TCRdb's copy has only in-frame clones and leaves some out. This table holds 40,000 to 55,000 clones, approximately 86% found once. The sequences come from peripheral blood, collected 28 days after the second AZD1222 dose. This sequence joins TRBV7-9 and TRBJ1-2, with 7 nucleotides matching TRBD1. The clonotype was recovered from an adult who received the AZD1222 COVID-19 vaccine. CDR3 sequence: CASSLTGDGYTF. The CDR3 nucleotides read TGTGCCAGCAGCTTAACAGGGGACGGCTACACCTTC.